Presented here are 10 T cell receptor beta chains from one specimen sequenced in a study of T cells in Graves' hyperthyroidism and ophthalmopathy. TCR beta CDR3 regions were amplified from RNA transcripts. Using the HTBI primer set, a first-round RT-PCR was run on the TCR CDR3. Via MiXCR, TCRdb re-called the multiplex PCR reads, giving one row per CDR3 protein. The table includes around 33,000 distinct CDR3 sequences, about 49% detected once. Input material: blood. Source of these receptors: a woman aged 50 to 60 with Graves' hyperthyroidism that later progressed to Graves' ophthalmopathy.

This clonotype was found many times. The chain has TRBV20-1 and TRBJ1-2; tentatively, D is TRBD1 (6 bases). V lost 6 bases to trimming and J lost 2 bases, with 13 bases between them. The CDR3 sequence is 13 residues long. Per germline, CDR1 DFQATT and CDR2 SNEGSKA (reference sequence). The DNA for the CDR3 is TGCAGTGCCCCGGGGGGGCAGAACTATGGCTACACCTTC. This gives the protein CSAPGGQNYGYTF.

V gene TRBV20-1 combines with J gene TRBJ1-3; D may be TRBD1 (6 bases). In germline, CDR1 is DFQATT, CDR2 SNEGSKA (reference sequence). There are 15 residues in the CDR3. V lost 3 bases, J lost 4 bases, and 16 bases lay in between. The CDR3 spells CSARLSGGEGNTIYF. The CDR3 DNA reads as TGCAGTGCTAGGTTGTCGGGGGGCGAGGGAAACACCATATATTTT.

This clonotype was found a few times. The V call is TRBV9, the J call TRBJ2-3, with 7 bases fitting TRBD2. The CDR3 extends over 14 amino acids. V shed 7 bases, J shed 2 bases, and the junction held 7 bases outside the gene matches. Per germline, CDR1 SGDLS and CDR2 YYNGEE. Here the CDR3 DNA reads TGTGCCAGCGGTTTCGGGGGGAACACAGATACGCAGTATTTT. This codes for CASGFGGNTDTQYF.

This clonotype was observed at least ten times. This chain links TRBV5-8 with TRBJ2-5; 14 bases fit TRBD2. V lost 4 bases to trimming and J lost 1 base; unmatched junction nucleotides: 3. Germline CDR1 reads SGHTS; CDR2 reads YDEGEE. CDR3 size: 16 residues. CDR3 sequence reads: CASSKGLAGVQETQYF. The CDR3 nucleotides read TGTGCCAGCAGCAAGGGACTAGCGGGAGTCCAAGAGACCCAGTACTTC.

This clonotype has ten or more counts. A much larger clone lies a single base off, so this may be a read error. V gene TRBV25-1 combines with J gene TRBJ1-1, with a weak D call TRBD1 (5 bases). The CDR3 is 15 residues long. From germline, CDR1 is MGHDK and CDR2 SYGVNS. Deletions cut 6 bases from V and 5 bases from J, with 19 bases between. The CDR3, as DNA: TGTGCCAGCAGCCTCCTTTTTGGGGGAGTTACTGAAGCTTTCTTT. As protein: CASSLLFGGVTEAFF. The full variable domain, rest sourced from reference TRBV25-1 and TRBJ1-1, is EADIYQTPRYLVIGTGKKITLECSQTMGHDKMYWYQQDPGMELHLIHYSYGVNSTEKGDLSSESTVSRIRTEHFPLTLESARPSHTSQYLCASSLLFGGVTEAFFGQGTRLTVV.

CDR3 sequence reads: CSVTRDEYNEQFF. Written as DNA, the CDR3 is TGCAGCGTCACCCGGGACGAATACAATGAGCAGTTCTTC. The chain uses TRBV29-1 and TRBJ2-1, with D possibly being TRBD1 or TRBD2 (5 bases each). This CDR3 has 13 residues. Trimming stripped 6 bases from V and 4 bases from J, with 13 bases between. Germline assignment: CDR1 SQVTM and CDR2 ANQGSEA.

This clonotype was found many times. V is TRBV6-2 or TRBV6-3 and J is TRBJ2-7; 9 nucleotides align to TRBD2. CDR1 and CDR2 from the germline V gene are MNHEY and SVGEGT. Trimming at V came to 6 bases and at J to 0 bases, leaving 12 bases not matched to a gene. The CDR3 loop spans 17 amino acids. The CDR3 protein is CASRGTSRVRSSYEQYF. In DNA, the CDR3 is TGTGCCAGCAGGGGGACTAGCAGGGTCCGCAGCTCCTACGAGCAGTACTTC.

This clonotype has at least ten counts. The chain joins TRBV6-5 to TRBJ1-1, with D possibly TRBD1 on 5 matching bases. Germline CDR1 is MNHEY and CDR2 is SVGAGI. This CDR3 has 13 amino acids. Trimming pared 4 bases from V and 5 bases from J, leaving 11 bases between. The CDR3 loop is CASSWQGDTEAFF. The CDR3 DNA follows: TGTGCCAGCAGTTGGCAGGGAGATACTGAAGCTTTCTTT.

The chain couples TRBV28 to TRBJ2-5, with D maybe TRBD2 (6 bases). V gave up 3 bases and J gave up 9 bases, with 26 bases separating them. CDR3 length: 17 amino acids. From germline, CDR1 is MDHEN and CDR2 SYDVKM. The CDR3 DNA follows: TGTGCCAGCAGTTTCTTTTTGAGGGGCGGGAACAATCAGCCCCAGTACTTC. This translates into CASSFFLRGGNNQPQYF.

This chain joins TRBV7-8 and TRBJ1-6; D is ambiguous. The CDR3 length is 13 residues. Germline V lookup: CDR1 SGHVS, CDR2 FQNEAQ. The germline V and J ends were trimmed by 2 bases and 7 bases, with 6 bases remaining between them. CDR3 in DNA: TGTGCCAGCAGCTTAAACCGGAATTCACCCCTCCACTTT. It codes for CASSLNRNSPLHF.